This TCR beta chain was sequenced for a study of regulatory T cells in long-lasting Graves disease. Overall study results and limits: When disease was persistent, TRBV28, TRBJ1-2 and TRBJ2-5 were the favored segments.

The V gene's germline CDR1 is SEHNR and CDR2 FQNEAQ (reference sequence). The CDR3 runs to 17 residues. V lost 5 bases, J lost 6 bases, and 10 bases stayed unmatched. This clonotype was detected a few times. The antigen is undetermined. Building of the TCR beta libraries involved iRepertoire HTBI primers and Arm-PCR of CDR3 regions. TCRdb re-called the multiplex PCR reads with MiXCR, one entry per CDR3 protein. The data show more than 650,000 distinct CDR3 sequences, with about 30% seen just once and under 50% held by the top ten. Time point here: persistent/refractory GD, antithyroid drugs over 5 years with positive TRAb. Extracted RNA from PBMCs served as the source of the TCR library.

Specimen: peripheral blood mononuclear cells (PBMCs), collected when the disease was refractory, from a patient treated with antithyroid drugs. This sequence was found in a female donor with Graves disease. The rearrangement joins TRBV7-9 to TRBJ2-3, with 14 bases that match TRBD2. The CDR3 nucleotides read TGTGCCAGCAGCCTAGGGACTAGCGGGAGTGTCACGGATACGCAGTATTTT. Residues: CASSLGTSGSVTDTQYF.